This paragraph covers one T cell receptor beta chain sequence. Antigen specificity is unknown. TCRdb itself ran the 5' RACE reads through MiXCR, one entry per CDR3 protein. The table has hundreds of thousands of distinct CDR3 sequences, 28% seen once. The ends were cut back, 4 bases at V and 8 bases at J, with 14 bases in the middle. This CDR3 has 13 residues. These data are taken from a study of T-cell memory formation after mild COVID-19. Study outcomes and limitations: Day 15 to 85 contracting clones showed balanced CD4/CD8; later expanders leaned CD4+.

This sequence was found in an adult woman who had mild COVID-19 (a few samples of this study predate the infection). Cell type and time point are not known. Input material: PBMCs or a T cell subset sorted from them (not recorded which). This chain uses TRBV12-3 or TRBV12-4 with TRBJ1-2, with a tentative D call TRBD1 (5 bases). CDR3 loop: CASSSGTRGGYTF. In DNA, the CDR3 is TGTGCCAGCAGTTCCGGGACCCGAGGGGGCTACACCTTC.